This TCR beta chain was observed in a study of T cells in Graves' hyperthyroidism and ophthalmopathy. This clonotype occurred many times. RNA transcripts yielded amplified TCR beta CDR3 regions. With the HTBI primer set, the TCR CDR3 went through a first round of RT-PCR. TCRdb reprocessed the multiplex PCR reads with MiXCR, giving one entry per CDR3 protein. The repertoire holds some 570,000 distinct CDR3 sequences, with 14% as singletons. V lost 8 bases and J lost 0, with 7 bases in between. CDR1 is DFQATT and CDR2 is SNEGSKA in the germline V gene (reference sequence). The CDR3 consists of 12 residues.

The sequence was collected from a woman between 18 and 30 years old with Graves' ophthalmopathy. J is TRBJ1-4 and V is TRBV20-1; D gene unclear. The sample comprised blood. Here the CDR3 reads CSWTATNEKLFF. The CDR3 nucleotides read TGCAGTTGGACGGCAACTAATGAAAAACTGTTTTTT.